Given below is one T cell receptor beta chain in context. What it binds is not known. V gave up 6 bases and J gave up 4 bases; unmatched junction bases: 10. CDR3 size: 16 residues. Per germline, CDR1 MDHEN and CDR2 SYDVKM. The data were obtained in a study of T cells in localized non-small cell lung cancer. Overall study findings and caveats: Uninvolved adjacent lung had more T cell clonality than any other tissue, topping tumor.

Sequencing was performed with immunoSEQ multiplex PCR; in TCRdb, only in-frame clones are kept and a portion is missing. Altogether over 30,000 clones are present, approximately 80% being singletons, with the ten largest covering around a third. The J gene is TRBJ1-5, the V gene TRBV28, with 9 bases aligning to TRBD1. The receptor was derived from a male donor at least 60 years old with stage II squamous cell lung carcinoma. This sample comprised peripheral blood, obtained before any cancer treatment. As DNA, the CDR3 is TGTGCCAGCAGCCAACACGGACAGGGGTTAAATCAGCCCCAGCATTTT. Encoded protein: CASSQHGQGLNQPQHF.